Below are 4 T cell receptor beta chains sequenced from a single sample in a study of blood T cell repertoires in COVID-19 (dated by TCRdb to about 2020). Library generation was performed with the immunoSEQ multiplex PCR assay. Held by TCRdb, this immuneACCESS table contains in-frame sequences only and omits some clones. Under half of the omission traces to an unresolved V gene where checked; the cause of the rest is unknown. Recorded for this sample are about 100,000 clones; approximately 93% of them occurred a single time. The ten top clones hold roughly 0.88% of the sample. Source material: peripheral blood. The source is a man in his sixties with acute or convalescent COVID-19.

This clone appeared a single time. The CDR3 bases are TGTGCCAGCAGCTTGGCGACAGGGGGGACGAACACTGAAGCTTTCTTT. Its translation: CASSLATGGTNTEAFF. V usage is TRBV5-4 and J usage is TRBJ1-1; TRBD1 matches at 9 bases. The junction had 4 bases not matched to a gene; V was cut back by 0 bases and J by 1 base. Germline assignment: CDR1 SGHNT and CDR2 YYREEE (reference sequence). The CDR3 is 16 amino acids.

This chain links TRBV14 with TRBJ2-3, with D uncertain. The germline V and J ends were trimmed by 4 bases and 0 bases, with 11 bases remaining between them. Per the germline V gene, CDR1 is SGHDN and CDR2 is FVKESK. There are 15 residues in the CDR3. The CDR3 DNA reads as TGTGCCAGCAGCCTGACTCGCTCTAGCACAGATACGCAGTATTTT. This gives the protein CASSLTRSSTDTQYF.

The chain employs TRBV14 and TRBJ2-5; 9 nucleotides align to TRBD2. Germline CDR1 and CDR2: SGHDN and FVKESK. The CDR3 runs to 14 residues. V lost 4 bases, J lost 5 bases, and 5 bases stayed unmatched. The CDR3 loop is CASSRPSGIETQYF. The CDR3 nucleotides read TGTGCCAGCAGCCGGCCTAGCGGGATTGAGACCCAGTACTTC.

This clone has just one count. CDR3 sequence (DNA): TGTGCCACTAATGGACCGGGGGGCAATGAGCAGTTCTTC. Its translation is CATNGPGGNEQFF. The V gene is TRBV19, the J gene TRBJ2-1, with 7 bases that match TRBD2. The J segment lost 6 bases and the V segment lost 10 bases, leaving 9 bases of the junction unmatched. There are 13 residues in the CDR3. In germline, CDR1 is LNHDA, CDR2 SQIVND (reference sequence).